This TCR beta chain came from a study of T cell responses to AZD1222 COVID-19 vaccine. The CDR3 is 10 amino acids. The V gene's germline CDR1 is MGHDK and CDR2 SYGVNS. Sequenced by immunoSEQ multiplex PCR; TCRdb stores in-frame clones only, minus some. The table has approximately 140,000 clones, 90% to 95% seen once. The specimen was peripheral blood, collected on day 0 of AZD1222 vaccination. The TCR comes from an adult in good health. This chain links TRBV25-1 with TRBJ1-5; D is undetermined. CDR3 loop: CVQVNQPQHF. Here the CDR3 DNA reads TGTGTCCAGGTCAATCAGCCCCAGCATTTT.